Presented here are 14 T cell receptor beta chains from one specimen sequenced in a study of T-cell memory formation after mild COVID-19. MiXCR, run by TCRdb on the 5' RACE reads, gives a single entry per CDR3 protein. The table lists roughly 550,000 distinct CDR3 sequences, about 20% of them singletons. Sequenced input: PBMCs or a T cell subset sorted from them (not recorded which). The receptors derive from an adult woman who had mild COVID-19 (a few samples of this study predate the infection). Cell type and time point are not known.

The chain couples TRBV12-3 or TRBV12-4 to TRBJ2-1; D may be TRBD2 (5 bases). With 4 bases removed from V and 10 bases from J, the gap between germline ends came to 11 bases. The CDR3 consists of 12 residues. In nucleotides, the CDR3 is TGTGCCAGCAGTTGGACCCGGGGAGAGCAGTTCTTC. This gives the protein CASSWTRGEQFF.

CDR3 region: CASSTPSGGLSNEQFF. The CDR3 bases are TGTGCCAGCAGCACTCCTAGCGGGGGCCTCAGCAATGAGCAGTTCTTC. This sequence joins TRBV7-9 and TRBJ2-1; the match to TRBD2 covers 10 bases. The V gene end was trimmed by 5 bases and the J gene end by 6 bases; junction bases not matched to a gene: 10. Per germline, CDR1 SEHNR and CDR2 FQNEAQ (reference sequence). This CDR3 region has 16 residues.

The rearrangement links TRBV21-1 to TRBJ2-7; TRBD2 is taken as the D call from the table, unchecked against the DNA. TRBV21-1 is designated a pseudogene. The length of the CDR3 is 13 residues. This CDR3 is CASSRAPSYEQYF. The CDR3 nucleotides are TGTGCCAGCAGCAGGGCCCCCTCCTACGAGCAGTACTTC.

This chain joins TRBV12-3 or TRBV12-4 and TRBJ2-5; 8 bases agree with TRBD1. J gave up 5 bases and V 4 bases, and 9 bases lay outside the gene matches. The CDR3 covers 15 residues. The CDR3 DNA reads as TGTGCCAGCAGTTACGGGACAGGCGCCTTGGAGACCCAGTACTTC. Translation: CASSYGTGALETQYF.

This clonotype was picked up a small number of times. V gene TRBV4-1 combines with J gene TRBJ1-1; D unresolved. CDR1 is MGHRA and CDR2 is YSYEKL in the germline V gene. The CDR3 has 15 amino acids. V was clipped by 0 bases and J by 2 bases, with 10 bases between them. The CDR3 loop is CASSQDRTVNTEAFF. The CDR3 DNA sequence: TGCGCCAGCAGCCAAGATCGGACGGTAAACACTGAAGCTTTCTTT.

This clonotype was counted at least ten times. Here the CDR3 DNA reads TGTGCCAGCAGCCAAGCAATACTCCTCTACGAGCAGTACTTC. Amino acids: CASSQAILLYEQYF. The genes are TRBV3-1 and TRBJ2-7; D ambiguous. Germline V gene sequence: CDR1 LGHDT, CDR2 YNNKEL (reference sequence). This CDR3 comprises 14 residues. The V end lost 1 base, the J end lost 3 bases, and 10 bases lay between the germline ends.

The gene calls are TRBV5-1 and TRBJ2-1; D is unresolved. The V gene lost 0 bases and the J gene lost 3 bases, with 4 bases spanning the gap. This CDR3 is built from 13 residues. The germline V gene encodes CDR1 SGHRS and CDR2 YFSETQ. Here the CDR3 reads CASSLALYNEQFF. For the CDR3, the DNA is TGCGCCAGCAGCTTGGCACTCTACAATGAGCAGTTCTTC. The complete variable domain, with remaining parts taken from reference TRBV5-1 and TRBJ2-1, reads KAGVTQTPRYLIKTRGQQVTLSCSPISGHRSVSWYQQTPGQGLQFLFEYFSETQRNKGNFPGRFSGRQFSNSRSEMNVSTLELGDSALYLCASSLALYNEQFFGPGTRLTVL.

This sequence joins TRBV7-2 and TRBJ2-7; D call uncertain. The CDR3 length is 13 residues. Looked up from germline, CDR1 is SGHTA and CDR2 is FQGNSA. Trimming took off 5 bases at V and 0 bases at J, with 8 bases between the two ends. The CDR3 loop is CASSRDFSYEQYF. The DNA for the CDR3 is TGTGCCAGCAGCCGCGACTTCTCCTACGAGCAGTACTTC.

This clonotype has a handful of counts. The V and J genes are TRBV19 and TRBJ1-4; 8 bases line up with TRBD1. V lost 11 bases, J lost 6 bases, and 8 bases stayed unmatched. The germline V gene encodes CDR1 LNHDA and CDR2 SQIVND (reference sequence). The CDR3 totals 13 residues. Here the CDR3 DNA reads TGTGCCTGCACCGGGACAGGATATGAAAAACTGTTTTTT. It specifies CACTGTGYEKLFF.

The gene calls are TRBV24-1 and TRBJ2-6, with 15 bases identical to TRBD2. The CDR3 consists of 20 residues. V was clipped by 4 bases and J by 0 bases; unmatched bases: 6. CDR1 and CDR2 (germline): KGHDR, SFDVKD. CDR3 DNA sequence: TGTGCCACCAGTGACGGGACTAGCGGGAGGAAAATCTCTGGGGCCAACGTCCTGACTTTC. Translation: CATSDGTSGRKISGANVLTF.

This clonotype was counted only a few times. CDR3 region: CASRPLGTMYEQYF. Here the CDR3 DNA reads TGTGCCAGCAGACCACTGGGGACTATGTACGAGCAGTACTTC. The chain links TRBV7-9 to TRBJ2-7; 7 nucleotides align to TRBD2. This CDR3 comprises 14 residues. Per the germline V gene, CDR1 is SEHNR and CDR2 is FQNEAQ (reference sequence). V shed 6 bases and J 4 bases; nucleotides not matched to a gene: 9.

This clonotype was recorded many times. The rearrangement joins TRBV10-3 to TRBJ2-3; 8 bases are a match to TRBD2. Germline-derived CDR1 and CDR2 are ENHRY and SYGVKD. The CDR3 is 17 residues long. The V and J ends lost 0 bases and 2 bases, in that order; junction bases with no gene match: 7. The CDR3 DNA sequence: TGTGCCATCAGTGAGTCGGCGGGGGGAAGCTACACAGATACGCAGTATTTT. Protein product: CAISESAGGSYTDTQYF.

The V gene is TRBV12-3 or TRBV12-4, the J gene TRBJ2-1; D call uncertain. V lost 3 bases and J 5 bases, leaving 8 bases between the germline ends. CDR3 size: 13 residues. CDR3 sequence: CASSFMPDNEQFF. CDR3 nucleotide sequence: TGTGCCAGCAGTTTTATGCCCGACAATGAGCAGTTCTTC.

The gene calls are TRBV7-8 and TRBJ2-7; D unresolved. The CDR3 length is 15 residues. Germline V gene sequence: CDR1 SGHVS, CDR2 FQNEAQ. The V end was cut by 7 bases, the J end by 9 bases, with 25 bases between. CDR3 sequence reads: CASITPGPRRCGQYF. For the CDR3, the DNA is TGTGCCAGCATCACCCCGGGCCCACGTCGGTGTGGGCAGTACTTC.